This entry lists 22 T cell receptor beta chains sequenced from one sample in a study of cytomegalovirus exposure and HLA in healthy donors. PCR used 60 Vbeta primers and 13 Jbeta primers. Assay used: immunoSEQ multiplex PCR; TCRdb lists only in-frame clones, some missing. The sample table sets out about 33,000 clones. Sequenced material: PBMCs. Source of these receptors: a man between 40 and 49 years old in good health and CMV-seronegative.

V usage is TRBV19 and J usage is TRBJ2-5; 8 bases are a match to TRBD1. The CDR3 extends over 14 amino acids. Germline lookup yields CDR1 LNHDA and CDR2 SQIVND (reference sequence). V was pared by 5 bases and J by 1 base, with 3 bases of the junction left unmatched. CDR3 sequence: CASSSGQGQETQYF. In DNA, the CDR3 is TGTGCCAGTAGTTCCGGACAGGGCCAAGAGACCCAGTACTTC. Drawing the rest from reference TRBV19 and TRBJ2-5, the complete variable domain is DGGITQSPKYLFRKEGQNVTLSCEQNLNHDAMYWYRQDPGQGLRLIYYSQIVNDFQKGDIAEGYSVSREKKESFPLTVTSAQKNPTAFYLCASSSGQGQETQYFGPGTRLLVL.

With respect to this clone: At one boundary the junction diverges from the germline segment, which might be a read error. This chain uses TRBV11-2 with TRBJ2-5, with 9 bases lining up with TRBD2. The length of the CDR3 is 19 residues. Per the germline V gene, CDR1 is SGHAT and CDR2 is FQNNGV. The CDR3 is CASSLGAGGPSRWGETQYF. In nucleotides, the CDR3 is TGTGCCAGCAGTTTAGGGGCGGGAGGGCCCTCTCGCTGGGGTGAGACCCAGTACTTC.

The chain employs TRBV11-3 and TRBJ2-2; TRBD1 matches at 7 bases. The CDR3 loop spans 16 amino acids. The V and J ends lost 4 bases and 4 bases, in that order; junction bases with no gene match: 9. Germline assignment: CDR1 SGHNT and CDR2 YENEEA. The CDR3 loop is CASSSSGTEPTGELFF. The CDR3 bases are TGTGCCAGCAGCTCGTCCGGGACAGAGCCCACCGGGGAGCTGTTTTTT.

The chain recombines TRBV27 with TRBJ2-7; 10 nucleotides match TRBD2. Trimming at V came to 5 bases and at J to 11 bases, leaving 3 bases not matched to a gene. The V gene's germline CDR1 is MNHEY and CDR2 SMNVEV (reference sequence). This CDR3 contains 11 residues. The CDR3 nucleotides read TGTGCCAGCAGTACTGGACTAGCGGAGTACTTC. Its translation is CASSTGLAEYF.

This chain uses TRBV4-1 with TRBJ2-3; 14 nucleotides align to TRBD2. Per germline, CDR1 MGHRA and CDR2 YSYEKL. The CDR3 is 19 residues long. Trimming took 3 bases from V and 0 from J; bases not matched to a gene: 8. The CDR3 bases are TGCGCCAGCAGCCAGGGACTAGCGGGAGTCCTTTCTAGCACAGATACGCAGTATTTT. Its protein product is CASSQGLAGVLSSTDTQYF.

The J gene is TRBJ1-1, the V gene TRBV5-1; tentatively, D is TRBD1 (5 bases). The CDR3 extends over 13 amino acids. Germline values: CDR1 SGHRS, CDR2 YFSETQ. V dropped 4 bases and J dropped 1 base, with 8 bases sitting between them. CDR3 region: CASSQQENTEAFF. The CDR3 bases are TGCGCCAGCAGCCAACAGGAGAACACTGAAGCTTTCTTT.

This chain joins TRBV28 and TRBJ1-2, with a weak D call TRBD1 (6 bases). Trimming pared 3 bases from V and 2 bases from J, leaving 10 bases between. This CDR3 region has 14 residues. Germline V gives CDR1 MDHEN, CDR2 SYDVKM. CDR3 residues: CASSFRGWNYGYTF. As DNA, the CDR3 is TGTGCCAGCAGTTTCAGGGGATGGAACTATGGCTACACCTTC.

The chain links TRBV30 to TRBJ1-1, with a weak D call TRBD1 (5 bases). This CDR3 region has 13 residues. Per the germline V gene, CDR1 is GTSNPN and CDR2 is SVGIG (reference sequence). The V and J ends lost 7 bases and 4 bases respectively, with 16 bases between them. The CDR3 loop reads CASSRGGATEAFF. CDR3 bases: TGTGCCTCTTCCCGGGGGGGAGCCACTGAAGCTTTCTTT. Full variable domain (remainder filled in from reference TRBV30 and TRBJ1-1): SQTIHQWPATLVQPVGSPLSLECTVEGTSNPNLYWYRQAAGRGLQLLFYSVGIGQISSEVPQNLSASRPQDRQFILSSKKLLLSDSGFYLCASSRGGATEAFFGQGTRLTVV.

J is TRBJ1-2 and V is TRBV28, with D tentatively TRBD1 (6 bases). The CDR3 consists of 16 residues. Trimming took off 2 bases at V and 3 bases at J, with 16 bases between the two ends. Germline loops: CDR1 MDHEN, CDR2 SYDVKM. The CDR3 here is CASSLGGNRVDYGYTF. CDR3 nucleotides: TGTGCCAGCAGTTTAGGGGGCAACAGGGTTGACTATGGCTACACCTTC.

V gene TRBV9 combines with J gene TRBJ1-5; D is unresolved. V was clipped by 0 bases and J by 0 bases, with 13 bases between them. Germline CDR1 reads SGDLS; CDR2 reads YYNGEE. The length of the CDR3 is 17 residues. The CDR3 sequence is CASSVDGRPYSNQPQHF. CDR3 sequence (DNA): TGTGCCAGCAGCGTAGATGGGCGCCCTTATAGCAATCAGCCCCAGCATTTT.

The chain joins TRBV29-1 to TRBJ2-1; TRBD2 agrees at 14 bases. The CDR3 sequence is 14 residues long. Germline V lookup: CDR1 SQVTM, CDR2 ANQGSEA. Unmatched junction bases numbered 8, after V lost 8 bases and J lost 8 bases. The CDR3 reads CSSSGTSGSYEQFF. The CDR3 region has the DNA TGCAGCTCCTCTGGGACTAGCGGGAGCTATGAGCAGTTCTTC.

The V and J genes are TRBV10-3 and TRBJ1-1, with D uncertain. CDR3 size: 17 residues. V was trimmed by 0 bases and J by 0 bases, leaving 14 bases between them. Germline values: CDR1 ENHRY, CDR2 SYGVKD. This CDR3 reads CAISESRVGSMNTEAFF. Written as DNA, the CDR3 is TGTGCCATCAGTGAGTCGAGGGTGGGTAGCATGAACACTGAAGCTTTCTTT.

This chain connects TRBV18 to TRBJ1-1; perhaps TRBD1 as D (6 bases). CDR3 length equals 15 residues. V dropped 5 bases and J dropped 1 base, with 14 bases sitting between them. Germline V gene sequence: CDR1 KGHSH, CDR2 LQKENI. CDR3 nucleotides: TGTGCCAGCTCAGCTACAGGGTCCCAGAACACTGAAGCTTTCTTT. Translation gives CASSATGSQNTEAFF. Full variable domain (outside the CDR3, taken from reference TRBV18 and TRBJ1-1): NAGVMQNPRHLVRRRGQEARLRCSPMKGHSHVYWYRQLPEEGLKFMVYLQKENIIDESGMPKERFSAEFPKEGPSILRIQQVVRGDSAAYFCASSATGSQNTEAFFGQGTRLTVV.

The chain joins TRBV6-5 to TRBJ2-7; D is possibly TRBD2 (6 bases). Germline V gene data show CDR1 as MNHEY and CDR2 as SVGAGI. Trimming cost V 5 bases and J 2 bases, with 16 bases left between them. CDR3 size: 15 residues. CDR3 loop: CASSPTGGIPYEQYF. DNA for the CDR3: TGTGCCAGCAGTCCCACAGGCGGGATTCCCTACGAGCAGTACTTC.

The V call is TRBV7-2, the J call TRBJ2-2; perhaps TRBD2 as D (5 bases). Per the germline V gene, CDR1 is SGHTA and CDR2 is FQGNSA. V was cut by 5 bases and J by 8 bases, with 15 bases left in between. The CDR3 consists of 14 residues. The CDR3 reads CASSPSMGGGELFF. The CDR3 bases are TGTGCCAGCAGCCCCAGTATGGGCGGGGGGGAGCTGTTTTTT.

This sequence joins TRBV7-9 and TRBJ2-7; 15 nucleotides line up with TRBD2. Germline CDR1 reads SEHNR; CDR2 reads FQNEAQ (reference sequence). V shed 5 bases, J shed 5 bases, and the junction held 7 bases outside the gene matches. The CDR3 sequence is 16 residues long. The CDR3 DNA reads TGTGCCAGCAGCGGACTAGCGGGAGGGTGGATCGACGAGCAGTACTTC. Its translation is CASSGLAGGWIDEQYF. Combining the CDR3 with reference TRBV7-9 and TRBJ2-7 gives the whole variable domain DTGVSQNPRHKITKRGQNVTFRCDPISEHNRLYWYRQTLGQGPEFLTYFQNEAQLEKSRLLSDRFSAERPKGSFSTLEIQRTEQGDSAMYLCASSGLAGGWIDEQYFGPGTRLTVT.

DNA of the CDR3: TGTGCCAGCAGCTGGGACAGCTCTGGGGCCAACGTCCTGACTTTC. This sequence encodes CASSWDSSGANVLTF. The chain employs TRBV7-3 and TRBJ2-6; 7 nucleotides align to TRBD1. There are 15 residues in the CDR3. Germline-derived CDR1 and CDR2 are SGHTA and FQGTGA. J was trimmed by 0 bases and V by 4 bases; bases with no gene match: 0.

The chain carries TRBV18 and TRBJ1-3; TRBD1 matches 8 bases. V dropped 3 bases and J dropped 3; count of bases not matched to a gene: 10. Germline CDR1 is KGHSH and CDR2 is LQKENI. This CDR3 comprises 17 residues. CDR3 in amino acids: CASSPVTQGASGNTIYF. CDR3 coding DNA: TGTGCCAGCTCACCTGTAACCCAGGGGGCTAGTGGAAACACCATATATTTT.

V usage is TRBV5-1 and J usage is TRBJ2-7, with 10 nucleotides matching TRBD1. The CDR3 length is 17 residues. The germline V gene has CDR1 SGHRS and CDR2 YFSETQ. Trimming removed 4 bases from V and 6 bases from J; junction bases left unmatched: 16. The CDR3 protein is CASSVRSTGTGAAEQYF. The CDR3 region has the DNA TGCGCCAGCAGCGTGAGGTCAACCGGGACAGGGGCCGCCGAGCAGTACTTC.

V and J are TRBV4-2 and TRBJ2-7; no clear D. Germline CDR1 LGHNA, CDR2 YNFKEQ. V was cut by 1 base and J by 7 bases, with 8 bases left in between. The CDR3 contains 12 residues. For the CDR3, the DNA is TGTGCCAGCAGCCAAGCAACTGGTGAGCAGTACTTC. It specifies CASSQATGEQYF.

As for this clone: At one of its ends the junction is not consistent with the germline gene, which may arise from a read error. The rearrangement joins TRBV6-1 to TRBJ1-5; D is ambiguous. The germline CDR1 and CDR2 sequences are MNHNS and SASEGT. The CDR3 consists of 14 residues. In DNA form, the CDR3 reads TGTGCCAGCAGGGAAGGCGTTATCAATCAGCCCCAGCATTTT. Encoded protein: CASREGVINQPQHF.

CDR3 sequence (DNA): TGCGCCAGCAGCTCGGTCGACAGGGTAACGCGGGGCTACACCTTC. Its protein is CASSSVDRVTRGYTF. V is TRBV5-1 and J is TRBJ1-2, with 7 nucleotides matching TRBD1. CDR1 is SGHRS, CDR2 YFSETQ, per germline. Losses at the gene ends were 3 bases for V and 8 bases for J; bases not matched to a gene: 13. The CDR3 spans 15 residues.